This T cell receptor (beta chain) was observed in a study of OX40 agonist ivuxolimab in advanced cancers. Across the study: Hepatocellular carcinoma, melanoma, renal cell or head and neck cancer occurred in dose-escalation patients.

Comment on this clone: What it recognizes is unknown.

The assay was immunoSEQ multiplex PCR, and TCRdb's table has in-frame clones only and misses some. This table holds tens of thousands of clones, 90% found once. V lost 4 bases to trimming and J lost 4 bases; unmatched junction nucleotides: 6. In germline, CDR1 is ENHRY, CDR2 SYGVKD. This CDR3 is 14 amino acids long. Findings and caveats of the study: On average, a greater number of expanded clones characterised CD8+ T cells relative to CD4+. Partial responders receiving 0.1-3.0 mg/kg showed among the lowest clonal expansion. Clonal expansion was seen in CD4+ and CD8+ blood T cells by week 6 at 0.1 to 3.0 mg/kg.

The clonotype originates from an adult with an advanced solid tumor such as melanoma, head and neck, liver or kidney cancer. V is TRBV10-3 and J is TRBJ2-7; 8 bases fit TRBD1. Here the sequenced sample was CD4+ or CD8+ T cells sorted from blood, taken in a trial of the OX40 agonist ivuxolimab. The CDR3 DNA is TGTGCCATCAGTGGGGGGACAGGAGGGTACGAGCAGTACTTC. This gives the protein CAISGGTGGYEQYF.